One sample yielded the 11 T cell receptor beta chains listed below, sequenced in a study of Ad26.COV2.S vaccination and SARS-CoV-2 variants (dated by TCRdb to the early 2020s). The treatment or condition label here, explained by the study, means: roughly 19 received Ad26.COV2.S at low or high dose, single or two shots; several received placebo; per-sample allocation not given. Repertoires of vaccine and placebo recipients were sequenced from samples taken on day 63 after the first injection. Library preparation employed the immunoSEQ multiplex PCR assay. TCRdb took over this immuneACCESS table, retaining in-frame rearrangements with V and J assigned. Such tables are incomplete; in checked studies, under half of the missing clones stem from an unresolved V gene, and the remainder is unexplained. In this sample the table shows hundreds of thousands of clones, about 90% of which occur a single time. Together, the top ten hold approximately 1.5% of the sample.

The input for sequencing was peripheral blood, taken in a trial of Ad26.COV2.S vaccine versus placebo. Every receptor here comes from a person between 18 and 59 years old who received the Ad26.COV2.S COVID-19 vaccine or a placebo.

The V and J genes are TRBV5-8 and TRBJ2-2, with D possibly matching TRBD1 (5 bases). The CDR3 loop spans 16 amino acids. Trimming took off 4 bases at V and 3 bases at J, with 16 bases between the two ends. Germline CDR1 SGHTS, CDR2 YDEGEE. CDR3 DNA: TGTGCCAGCAGCCCAGGGTGGACCATAGACACCGGGGAGCTGTTTTTT. This sequence encodes CASSPGWTIDTGELFF.

The table lists this clone with a count of one. V and J are TRBV7-9 and TRBJ2-5, with 11 bases lining up with TRBD1. J gave up 5 bases and V 5 bases, and 4 bases lay outside the gene matches. The germline gives CDR1 SEHNR, CDR2 FQNEAQ (reference sequence). This CDR3 spans 14 amino acids. The chain's CDR3 is CASSRRTGGETQYF. Here the CDR3 DNA reads TGTGCCAGCAGCCGACGGACAGGGGGCGAGACCCAGTACTTC.

The chain employs TRBV3-1 (or the pseudogene TRBV3-2) and TRBJ1-5, with D unclear. The CDR3 totals 16 residues. Per germline, CDR1 LGHDT and CDR2 YNNKEL (reference sequence). V gave up 1 base and J gave up 0 bases, with 10 bases separating them. CDR3 DNA: TGTGCCAGCAGCCAAGTCAAAGGGCGTAGCAATCAGCCCCAGCATTTT. Translation: CASSQVKGRSNQPQHF.

This sequence joins TRBV29-1 and TRBJ2-3; 8 nucleotides match TRBD1. V trimming: 5 bases; J trimming: 4 bases; junction bases outside the gene matches: 5. Germline V gene sequence: CDR1 SQVTM, CDR2 ANQGSEA. The CDR3 sequence is 13 residues long. The CDR3 reads CSVRSGGPDTQYF. CDR3 bases: TGCAGCGTTAGGTCAGGGGGCCCAGATACGCAGTATTTT.

The rearrangement links TRBV21-1 to TRBJ2-3; TRBD1 is taken as the D call from the table, unchecked against the DNA. TRBV21-1 is a pseudogene locus. This CDR3 is built from 15 residues. CDR3 loop: CASSKMAKNTDTQYF. CDR3 nucleotides: TGTGCCAGCAGCAAAATGGCCAAGAACACAGATACGCAGTATTTT.

The chain employs TRBV19 and TRBJ1-1; 8 nucleotides align to TRBD1. The germline V gene encodes CDR1 LNHDA and CDR2 SQIVND (reference sequence). J was trimmed by 0 bases and V by 9 bases; bases with no gene match: 9. The CDR3 totals 15 residues. The CDR3 protein is CASRQGTGMNTEAFF. The CDR3 coding sequence is TGTGCCAGCCGACAGGGGACGGGGATGAACACTGAAGCTTTCTTT.

V gene TRBV6-5 combines with J gene TRBJ2-1, with a possible D match to TRBD2 (6 bases). Trimming pared 6 bases from V and 7 bases from J, leaving 10 bases between. The CDR3 contains 12 residues. Germline V lookup: CDR1 MNHEY, CDR2 SVGAGI. The CDR3 nucleotides read TGTGCCAGCAGAGTACTAGCAAATGAGCAGTTCTTC. Its protein is CASRVLANEQFF.

Here the CDR3 reads CSVSRGLNTEAFF. The CDR3, as DNA: TGCAGCGTTTCACGGGGGTTGAACACTGAAGCTTTCTTT. J is TRBJ1-1 and V is TRBV29-1; possibly TRBD1 for D (5 bases). Germline lookup yields CDR1 SQVTM and CDR2 ANQGSEA. The CDR3 runs 13 residues. Trimming pared 5 bases from V and 0 bases from J, leaving 10 bases between.

This chain links TRBV6-2 or TRBV6-3 with TRBJ2-1; D is perhaps TRBD2 (5 bases). Germline V lookup: CDR1 MNHEY, CDR2 SVGEGT. The CDR3 consists of 14 residues. V lost 1 base and J lost 9, with 13 bases in between. For the CDR3, the DNA is TGTGCCAGCAGTTACTACTCCGGGATTTTTGAGCAGTTCTTC. Its protein is CASSYYSGIFEQFF.

V and J are TRBV20-1 and TRBJ2-1; 9 bases match TRBD2. CDR1 is DFQATT and CDR2 is SNEGSKA in the germline V gene (reference sequence). With 3 bases clipped from V and 8 bases from J, the junction kept 11 bases outside the gene matches. The CDR3 is 15 residues long. CDR3 DNA: TGCAGTGCTAGTCTAATGGGCGGGAGGGCGGATGAGCAGTTCTTC. It specifies CSASLMGGRADEQFF.

The V call is TRBV10-3, the J call TRBJ2-7; 8 nucleotides match TRBD2. The CDR3 contains 13 residues. The V gene's germline CDR1 is ENHRY and CDR2 SYGVKD. V lost 10 bases to trimming and J lost 4 bases; unmatched junction nucleotides: 9. In nucleotides, the CDR3 is TGTGCCACGGGGGGGCGGGATTTATACGAGCAGTACTTC. Translation gives CATGGRDLYEQYF.